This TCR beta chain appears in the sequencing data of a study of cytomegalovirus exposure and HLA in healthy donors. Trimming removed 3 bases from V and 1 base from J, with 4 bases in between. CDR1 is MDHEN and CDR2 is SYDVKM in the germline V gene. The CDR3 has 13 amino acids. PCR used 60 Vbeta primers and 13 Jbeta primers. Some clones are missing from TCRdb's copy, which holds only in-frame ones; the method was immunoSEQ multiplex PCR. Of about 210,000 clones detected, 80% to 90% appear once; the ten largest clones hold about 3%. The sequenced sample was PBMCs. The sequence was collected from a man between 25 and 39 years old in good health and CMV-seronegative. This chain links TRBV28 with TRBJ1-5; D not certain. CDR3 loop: CASSFESNQPQHF. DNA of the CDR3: TGTGCCAGCAGTTTCGAGAGCAATCAGCCCCAGCATTTT. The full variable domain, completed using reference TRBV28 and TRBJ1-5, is DVKVTQSSRYLVKRTGEKVFLECVQDMDHENMFWYRQDPGLGLRLIYFSYDVKMKEKGDIPEGYSVSREKKERFSLILESASTNQTSMYLCASSFESNQPQHFGDGTRLSIL.